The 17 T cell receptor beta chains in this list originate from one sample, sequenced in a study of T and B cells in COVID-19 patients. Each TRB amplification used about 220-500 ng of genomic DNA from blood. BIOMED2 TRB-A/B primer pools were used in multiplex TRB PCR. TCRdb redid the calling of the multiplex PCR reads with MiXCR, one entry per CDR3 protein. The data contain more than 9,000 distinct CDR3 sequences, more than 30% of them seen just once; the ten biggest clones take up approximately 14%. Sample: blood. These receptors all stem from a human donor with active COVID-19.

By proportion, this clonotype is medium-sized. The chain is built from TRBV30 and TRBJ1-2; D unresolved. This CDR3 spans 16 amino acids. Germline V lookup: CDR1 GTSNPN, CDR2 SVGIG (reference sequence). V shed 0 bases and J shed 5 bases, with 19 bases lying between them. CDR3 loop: CAWSVRSSPKGYGYTF. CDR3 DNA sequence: TGTGCCTGGAGTGTACGATCAAGCCCGAAGGGATATGGCTACACCTTC.

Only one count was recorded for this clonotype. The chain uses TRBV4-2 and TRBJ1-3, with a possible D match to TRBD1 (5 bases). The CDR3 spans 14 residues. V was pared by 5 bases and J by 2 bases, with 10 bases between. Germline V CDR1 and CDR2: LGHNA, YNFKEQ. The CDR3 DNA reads TGTGCCAGCAGCATCCAGGGAACTGGAAACACCATATATTTT. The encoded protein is CASSIQGTGNTIYF.

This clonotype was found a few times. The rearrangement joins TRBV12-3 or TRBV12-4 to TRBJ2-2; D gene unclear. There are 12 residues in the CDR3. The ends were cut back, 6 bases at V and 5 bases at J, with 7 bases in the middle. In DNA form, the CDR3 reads TGTGCCAGCAGCCGGAGAACCGGGGAGCTGTTTTTT. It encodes CASSRRTGELFF.

CDR3 loop: CASSEGRSYSGNTIYF. The CDR3 bases are TGTGCCAGCAGCGAGGGACGGAGCTACTCTGGAAACACCATATATTTT. This chain connects TRBV7-6 to TRBJ1-3; weak D call: TRBD1 (5 bases). V lost 5 bases and J lost 0, with 14 bases in between. Germline V gives CDR1 SGHVS, CDR2 FNYEAQ. The CDR3 totals 16 residues.

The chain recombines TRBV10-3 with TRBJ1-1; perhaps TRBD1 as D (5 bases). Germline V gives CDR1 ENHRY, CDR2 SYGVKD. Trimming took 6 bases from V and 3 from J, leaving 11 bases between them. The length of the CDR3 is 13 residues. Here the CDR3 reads CAIRAGLDTEAFF. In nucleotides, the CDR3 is TGTGCCATCAGGGCAGGGTTGGACACTGAAGCTTTCTTT.

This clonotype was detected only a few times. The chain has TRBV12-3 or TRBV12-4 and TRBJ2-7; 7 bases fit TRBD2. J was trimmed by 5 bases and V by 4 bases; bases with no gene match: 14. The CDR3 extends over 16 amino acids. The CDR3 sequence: CASSSRVAGSLDEQYF. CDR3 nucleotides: TGTGCCAGCAGTTCCCGGGTAGCGGGTTCACTAGACGAGCAGTACTTC.

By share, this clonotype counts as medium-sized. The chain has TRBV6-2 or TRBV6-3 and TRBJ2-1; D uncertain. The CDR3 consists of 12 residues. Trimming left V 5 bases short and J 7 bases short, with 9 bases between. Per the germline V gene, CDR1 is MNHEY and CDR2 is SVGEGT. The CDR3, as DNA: TGTGCCAGCAGTCGGGTGAGGAATGAGCAGTTCTTC. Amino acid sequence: CASSRVRNEQFF.

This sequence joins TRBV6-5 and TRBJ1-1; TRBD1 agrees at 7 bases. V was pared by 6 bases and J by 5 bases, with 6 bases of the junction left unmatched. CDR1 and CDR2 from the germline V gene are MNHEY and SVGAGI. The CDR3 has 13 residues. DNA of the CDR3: TGTGCCAGCAGCGAGACAGGGCGGACTGAAGCTTTCTTT. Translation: CASSETGRTEAFF.

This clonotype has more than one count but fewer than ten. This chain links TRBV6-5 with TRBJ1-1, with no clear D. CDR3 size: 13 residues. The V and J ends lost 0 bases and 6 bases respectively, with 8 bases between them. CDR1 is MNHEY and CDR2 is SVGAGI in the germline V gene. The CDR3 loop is CASSYSWTSEAFF. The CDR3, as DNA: TGTGCCAGCAGTTACTCCTGGACTTCTGAAGCTTTCTTT.

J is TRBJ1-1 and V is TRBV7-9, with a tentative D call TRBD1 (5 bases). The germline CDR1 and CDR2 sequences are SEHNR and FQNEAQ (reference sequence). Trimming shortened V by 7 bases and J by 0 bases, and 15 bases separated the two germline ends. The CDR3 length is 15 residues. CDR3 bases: TGTGCCAGCACCCGGTATGGGACGGTGAACACTGAAGCTTTCTTT. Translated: CASTRYGTVNTEAFF. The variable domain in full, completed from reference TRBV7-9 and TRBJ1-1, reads DTGVSQNPRHKITKRGQNVTFRCDPISEHNRLYWYRQTLGQGPEFLTYFQNEAQLEKSRLLSDRFSAERPKGSFSTLEIQRTEQGDSAMYLCASTRYGTVNTEAFFGQGTRLTVV.

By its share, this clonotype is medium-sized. DNA of the CDR3: TGTGCCAGTAGTATGACCATGCGGGGGGGCCAAGATACGCAGTATTTT. Its protein is CASSMTMRGGQDTQYF. The J gene is TRBJ2-3, the V gene TRBV19; 9 bases line up with TRBD2. With 3 bases clipped from V and 5 bases from J, the junction kept 9 bases outside the gene matches. This CDR3 is 16 amino acids long. Germline V gene sequence: CDR1 LNHDA, CDR2 SQIVND (reference sequence).

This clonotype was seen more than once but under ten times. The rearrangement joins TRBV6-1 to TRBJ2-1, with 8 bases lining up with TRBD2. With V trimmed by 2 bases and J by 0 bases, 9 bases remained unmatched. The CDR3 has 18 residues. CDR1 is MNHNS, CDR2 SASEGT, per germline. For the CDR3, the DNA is TGTGCCAGCAGTGAATTTGGGACTAGGACCAGCTCCTACAATGAGCAGTTCTTC. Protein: CASSEFGTRTSSYNEQFF.

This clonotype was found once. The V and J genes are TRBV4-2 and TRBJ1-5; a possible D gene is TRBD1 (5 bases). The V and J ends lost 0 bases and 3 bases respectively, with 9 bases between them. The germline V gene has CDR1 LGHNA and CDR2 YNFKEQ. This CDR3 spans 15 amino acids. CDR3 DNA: TGTGCCAGCAGCCAAGATTTAGGGACCAATCAGCCCCAGCATTTT. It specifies CASSQDLGTNQPQHF.

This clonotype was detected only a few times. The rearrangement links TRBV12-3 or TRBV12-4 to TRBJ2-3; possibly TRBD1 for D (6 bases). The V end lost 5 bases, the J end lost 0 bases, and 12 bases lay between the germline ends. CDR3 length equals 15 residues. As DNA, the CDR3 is TGTGCCAGCAGTCTGACAGGAGCTAGCACAGATACGCAGTATTTT. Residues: CASSLTGASTDTQYF.

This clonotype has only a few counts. The CDR3 DNA reads TGTGCCAGCAGCATTCGGGTCCCACTAGCGGACAATGAGCAGTTCTTC. It is translated as CASSIRVPLADNEQFF. The rearrangement uses TRBV27 and TRBJ2-1; 8 nucleotides agree with TRBD2. Trimming took 6 bases from V and 5 from J; bases not matched to a gene: 12. CDR3 length: 16 amino acids. Germline CDR1 is MNHEY and CDR2 is SMNVEV (reference sequence).

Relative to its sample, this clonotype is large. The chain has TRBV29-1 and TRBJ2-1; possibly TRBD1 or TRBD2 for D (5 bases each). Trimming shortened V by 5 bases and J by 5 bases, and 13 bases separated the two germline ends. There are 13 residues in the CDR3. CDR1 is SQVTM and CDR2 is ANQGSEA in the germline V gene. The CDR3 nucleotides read TGCAGCGTTACGAGGGGACGGGACAATGAGCAGTTCTTC. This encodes CSVTRGRDNEQFF.

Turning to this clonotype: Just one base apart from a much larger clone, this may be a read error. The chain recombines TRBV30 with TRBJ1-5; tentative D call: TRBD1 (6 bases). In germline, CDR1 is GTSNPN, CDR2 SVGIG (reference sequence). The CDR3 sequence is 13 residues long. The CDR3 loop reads CAWSEQGGQPQLF. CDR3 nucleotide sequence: TGTGCCTGGAGTGAACAGGGAGGTCAGCCCCAGCTTTTT. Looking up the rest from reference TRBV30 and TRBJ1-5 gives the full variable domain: SQTIHQWPATLVQPVGSPLSLECTVEGTSNPNLYWYRQAAGRGLQLLFYSVGIGQISSEVPQNLSASRPQDRQFILSSKKLLLSDSGFYLCAWSEQGGQPQLFGDGTRLSIL.